Following are 30 T cell receptor beta chains from one sample sequenced in a study of shared clonotypes between healthy human individuals. Method: immunoSEQ multiplex PCR; TCRdb's copy keeps in-frame clones and lacks some. The sample yields 2 million to 2.5 million clones, under 95% seen once. Sequencing input: naive CD4+ T cells from PBMCs. Subset reported: CD45RA+ positively selected. These receptors were taken from a man between 18 and 35 years old in good health. Some clones in this sample may be carry-over from other donors' samples.

A note on this clone: Other DNA sequences in this specimen translate into the identical CDR3. This sequence joins TRBV7-3 and TRBJ2-3; the D is unclear. Germline CDR1 SGHTA, CDR2 FQGTGA. V dropped 4 bases and J dropped 0 bases, with 5 bases sitting between them. There are 13 residues in the CDR3. CDR3 DNA: TGTGCCAGCAGCTCCTCCAGCACAGATACGCAGTATTTT. It codes for CASSSSSTDTQYF.

The chain carries TRBV5-1 and TRBJ2-2, with D possibly matching TRBD2 (5 bases). From germline, CDR1 is SGHRS and CDR2 YFSETQ. The CDR3 is 18 amino acids. Trimming removed 2 bases at V and 4 bases at J, with 21 bases between. CDR3 residues: CASSLVGQRVSFTGELFF. CDR3 in DNA: TGCGCCAGCAGCTTAGTAGGGCAGAGGGTTTCTTTCACCGGGGAGCTGTTTTTT.

The CDR3 protein is CSARGTELFF. In DNA form, the CDR3 reads TGCAGTGCTAGGGGGACGGAGCTGTTTTTT. The V gene is TRBV20-1, the J gene TRBJ1-4, with D perhaps matching TRBD1 or TRBD2 (5 bases each). The last part of the DNA fits TRBJ2-2 better; the J call may be wrong. CDR3 length: 10 amino acids. The germline V gene has CDR1 DFQATT and CDR2 SNEGSKA (reference sequence).

V is TRBV12-5 and J is TRBJ2-3; the D is unclear. Looked up from germline, CDR1 is LGHNT and CDR2 is FRNRAP. The CDR3 length is 17 residues. The V end lost 0 bases, the J end lost 4 bases, and 17 bases lay between the germline ends. CDR3 loop: CASGLVLSSNPPDTQYF. The DNA of the CDR3 is TGTGCTAGTGGTTTGGTACTAAGCTCAAATCCCCCAGATACGCAGTATTTT.

Concerning this clone: The junction does not match germline at one end; this may be a read error. The chain carries TRBV28 and TRBJ2-3; D not resolved. This CDR3 is built from 17 residues. Germline V gives CDR1 MDHEN, CDR2 SYDVKM. The CDR3 DNA reads as TGTGCCACCAGTCCCATCCCCGACTCCCCTAGCACAGATACGCAGTATTTT. This gives the protein CATSPIPDSPSTDTQYF.

The table lists this clone with a count of one. J is TRBJ2-3 and V is TRBV5-4, with 15 nucleotides matching TRBD2. The CDR3 has 19 residues. Losses at the gene ends were 4 bases for V and 0 bases for J; bases not matched to a gene: 9. Germline values: CDR1 SGHNT, CDR2 YYREEE (reference sequence). This CDR3 is CASSLRGLAGGLSTDTQYF. For the CDR3, the DNA is TGTGCCAGCAGCCTTCGCGGACTAGCGGGAGGGCTTAGCACAGATACGCAGTATTTT.

The chain has TRBV7-9 and TRBJ1-2; the match to TRBD1 covers 7 bases. Trimming cost V 3 bases and J 8 bases; bases outside gene matches: 9. The CDR3 length is 14 residues. Germline V gene data show CDR1 as SEHNR and CDR2 as FQNEAQ (reference sequence). CDR3 sequence reads: CASSFRTGRRGYTF. The CDR3, as DNA: TGTGCCAGCAGCTTTAGGACAGGCCGCCGGGGCTACACCTTC.

Points on this clone: Other nucleotide sequences from this sample produce the same CDR3. The CDR3 loop is CASSQETSGAYNEQFF. For the CDR3, the DNA is TGTGCCAGCAGCCAAGAGACTAGCGGAGCTTACAATGAGCAGTTCTTC. The chain is built from TRBV4-2 and TRBJ2-1, with TRBD2 identical over 9 bases. The length of the CDR3 is 16 residues. The V gene's germline CDR1 is LGHNA and CDR2 YNFKEQ. The V and J ends lost 0 bases and 4 bases, in that order; junction bases with no gene match: 4.

The gene calls are TRBV5-1 and TRBJ2-7, with TRBD1 identical over 10 bases. Germline CDR1 is SGHRS and CDR2 is YFSETQ. Trimming at V came to 7 bases and at J to 7 bases, leaving 11 bases not matched to a gene. CDR3 length: 14 amino acids. The CDR3 loop reads CASQLFGQGGEQYF. Here the CDR3 DNA reads TGCGCCAGCCAACTATTCGGACAGGGGGGAGAGCAGTACTTC.

The chain couples TRBV18 to TRBJ2-3; TRBD1 might be the D (6 bases). Germline V gives CDR1 KGHSH, CDR2 LQKENI. V was shortened by 3 bases and J by 2 bases, with 12 bases between the two germline ends. This CDR3 spans 15 amino acids. The CDR3 DNA reads as TGTGCCAGCTCACCCTCACAGGGATCCACAGATACGCAGTATTTT. Protein: CASSPSQGSTDTQYF.

The chain carries TRBV28 and TRBJ1-1, with 9 bases aligning to TRBD1. CDR1 is MDHEN and CDR2 is SYDVKM in the germline V gene. This CDR3 is built from 16 residues. Losses at the gene ends were 5 bases for V and 3 bases for J; bases not matched to a gene: 10. CDR3: CASSPHRGLEDTEAFF. The DNA of the CDR3 is TGTGCCAGCAGTCCACACAGGGGGCTGGAGGACACTGAAGCTTTCTTT.

Details on this clone: In the same sample, other DNA sequences code for this CDR3. The chain has TRBV7-7 and TRBJ2-7; D might be TRBD1 or TRBD2, each matching 5 bases. Trimming shortened V by 5 bases and J by 1 base, and 9 bases separated the two germline ends. CDR3 size: 13 residues. The germline V gene has CDR1 SSHAT and CDR2 FNYEAQ (reference sequence). The CDR3 loop is CASSPGRSYEQYF. The DNA of the CDR3 is TGTGCCAGCAGCCCGGGACGTTCCTACGAGCAGTACTTC. The variable domain in full, with the rest retrieved from reference TRBV7-7 and TRBJ2-7, is GAGVSQSPRYKVTKRGQDVTLRCDPISSHATLYWYQQALGQGPEFLTYFNYEAQPDKSGLPSDRFSAERPEGSISTLTIQRTEQRDSAMYRCASSPGRSYEQYFGPGTRLTVT.

The rearrangement joins TRBV7-9 to TRBJ1-4, with 8 positions matching TRBD1. There are 14 residues in the CDR3. With 5 bases clipped from V and 8 bases from J, the junction kept 7 bases outside the gene matches. Germline-derived CDR1 and CDR2 are SEHNR and FQNEAQ (reference sequence). CDR3 protein: CASSPGQGGEKLFF. DNA of the CDR3: TGTGCCAGCAGCCCAGGACAGGGTGGAGAAAAACTGTTTTTT.

The V gene is TRBV18, the J gene TRBJ2-7; TRBD2 might be the D (7 bases). CDR1 and CDR2 (germline): KGHSH, LQKENI. The CDR3 extends over 14 amino acids. V was clipped by 3 bases and J by 4 bases, with 13 bases between them. Here the CDR3 DNA reads TGTGCCAGCTCACCTCGGGGGGCGATATACGAGCAGTACTTC. Its protein is CASSPRGAIYEQYF.

The rearrangement joins TRBV21-1 to TRBJ2-7; no DNA check was done on the table's D call, TRBD1. TRBV21-1 is termed a pseudogene. The CDR3 loop spans 15 amino acids. CDR3 loop: CASSNWGTGGNEQYF. The CDR3 DNA follows: TGTGCCAGCAGCAATTGGGGGACAGGGGGCAACGAGCAGTACTTC.

The chain carries TRBV19 and TRBJ2-3; D is uncertain. The CDR3 is 16 amino acids. Between the trimmed V and J ends, which lost 1 base and 2 bases, there was a span of 13 bases. CDR1 LNHDA and CDR2 SQIVND come from the germline V gene (reference sequence). The CDR3, as DNA: TGTGCCAGTAGTATAGTCTTGGCAGCTCCCACAGATACGCAGTATTTT. It codes for CASSIVLAAPTDTQYF.

J is TRBJ2-7 and V is TRBV18, with D perhaps matching TRBD2 (6 bases). Trimming took 6 bases from V and 3 from J, leaving 15 bases between them. The germline V gene encodes CDR1 KGHSH and CDR2 LQKENI. The CDR3 runs to 14 residues. CDR3 residues: CASSAGGGNYEQYF. CDR3 coding DNA: TGTGCCAGCTCGGCGGGCGGCGGGAACTACGAGCAGTACTTC.

This clone was counted a single time. This sequence joins TRBV6-1 and TRBJ2-7; 7 nucleotides agree with TRBD2. Germline trimming cut 1 base from V and 10 bases from J; bases unmatched to any gene: 10. Looked up from germline, CDR1 is MNHNS and CDR2 is SASEGT. The CDR3 contains 14 residues. The CDR3 DNA reads as TGTGCCAGCAGTGAAGGGGGACTAACTCTAGTTCAGTACTTC. It yields the protein CASSEGGLTLVQYF.

V is TRBV28 and J is TRBJ2-5; D gene ambiguous. CDR3 length: 15 residues. V was trimmed by 7 bases and J by 1 base, leaving 16 bases between them. Germline V lookup: CDR1 MDHEN, CDR2 SYDVKM. In nucleotides, the CDR3 is TGTGCCAGCACCTCCCGGACGAGCCTCCAAGAGACCCAGTACTTC. As protein: CASTSRTSLQETQYF.

V usage is TRBV27 and J usage is TRBJ2-2; no clear D gene. Germline values: CDR1 MNHEY, CDR2 SMNVEV (reference sequence). The CDR3 totals 17 residues. Trimming shortened V by 6 bases and J by 2 bases, and 19 bases separated the two germline ends. The CDR3 region is CASRTHRSTLNTGELFF. CDR3 bases: TGTGCCAGCAGGACTCATAGGTCGACACTAAACACCGGGGAGCTGTTTTTT.

As to this clone: The same CDR3 is also encoded by other DNA sequences in this sample. The V gene is TRBV28, the J gene TRBJ2-3, with 7 bases aligning to TRBD2. J lost 3 bases, V lost 10 bases, and 4 bases had no gene match. The CDR3 spans 12 residues. CDR1 is MDHEN, CDR2 SYDVKM, per germline. CDR3: CATRGGTDTQYF. DNA of the CDR3: TGTGCCACTCGCGGGGGAACAGATACGCAGTATTTT.

The chain links TRBV21-1 to TRBJ2-7; the listed D gene, TRBD2, was not tested against the DNA. TRBV21-1 is flagged as a pseudogene. This CDR3 is built from 15 residues. The CDR3 sequence is CASSKVVSGSNEQYF. The DNA for the CDR3 is TGTGCCAGCAGCAAAGTTGTCAGCGGGAGCAACGAGCAGTACTTC.

This clone showed up just a few times. The chain recombines TRBV28 with TRBJ2-1; 7 bases agree with TRBD2. Germline V gene lookup returns CDR1 MDHEN and CDR2 SYDVKM. With V trimmed by 8 bases and J by 5 bases, 3 bases remained unmatched. This CDR3 is 12 amino acids long. CDR3 residues: CASRGLHNEQFF. The CDR3 bases are TGTGCCAGCCGGGGACTACACAATGAGCAGTTCTTC.

This clone was observed a handful of times. Because it lacks the conserved phenylalanine or tryptophan at the end, this CDR3 is likely a read error. Because the CDR3's place on the DNA is in doubt, the DNA is left out and the CDR3 is given as listed by TCRdb. V usage is TRBV13 and J usage is TRBJ1-3; the table's D call of TRBD1 was not tested on the DNA. Including both end residues, the CDR3 is 13 amino acids long. Germline V gene lookup returns CDR1 PRHDT and CDR2 FYEKMQ (reference sequence). The CDR3 protein is CASRAAGTPNQGL.

CDR3: CASSPQAFSGRMNTEAFF. The CDR3 region has the DNA TGTGCCAGCTCACCACAAGCCTTCTCGGGACGGATGAACACTGAAGCTTTCTTT. The V gene is TRBV18, the J gene TRBJ1-1, with a possible D match to TRBD1 (5 bases). Per germline, CDR1 KGHSH and CDR2 LQKENI. Trimming removed 1 base at V and 0 bases at J, with 18 bases between. This CDR3 is built from 18 residues.

The rearrangement links TRBV7-9 to TRBJ2-1; 9 bases are a match to TRBD2. Germline CDR1 and CDR2: SEHNR and FQNEAQ (reference sequence). This CDR3 comprises 17 residues. V shed 2 bases, J shed 2 bases, and the junction held 7 bases outside the gene matches. CDR3 nucleotide sequence: TGTGCCAGCAGCTTACTTAGCGGGAGAGGAACCTACAATGAGCAGTTCTTC. Translated, it gives CASSLLSGRGTYNEQFF.

This clone has more than one count but fewer than ten. The V call is TRBV2, the J call TRBJ2-1, with D possibly matching TRBD2 (5 bases). Germline V gene lookup returns CDR1 SNHLY and CDR2 FYNNEI. V lost 3 bases and J lost 6, with 9 bases in between. The CDR3 is 13 amino acids. CDR3 bases: TGTGCCAGCAGTGACCTAGCTAGCAATGAGCAGTTCTTC. Translated, it gives CASSDLASNEQFF.

This rearrangement joins TRBV2 to TRBJ2-7; D perhaps matches TRBD2 (5 bases). The V end was cut by 8 bases, the J end by 0 bases, with 14 bases between. Germline loops: CDR1 SNHLY, CDR2 FYNNEI. The CDR3 extends over 14 amino acids. CDR3 loop: CASQLVISSYEQYF. The CDR3 DNA follows: TGTGCCAGCCAACTAGTGATTAGCTCCTACGAGCAGTACTTC.

The rearrangement joins TRBV28 to TRBJ1-2; 8 nucleotides agree with TRBD1. CDR1 MDHEN and CDR2 SYDVKM come from the germline V gene. The CDR3 is 17 residues long. Unmatched junction bases numbered 13, after V lost 7 bases and J lost 0 bases. The CDR3 DNA reads TGTGCCAGCAAACGGACAGGGACCACATACCCTAACTATGGCTACACCTTC. Translated: CASKRTGTTYPNYGYTF.

This clone was seen a handful of times. The chain is built from TRBV14 and TRBJ1-1; D is unresolved. The V gene's germline CDR1 is SGHDN and CDR2 FVKESK. V was trimmed by 4 bases and J by 6 bases, leaving 15 bases between them. The CDR3 totals 14 residues. The CDR3 region is CASSLISIGPEAFF. Here the CDR3 DNA reads TGTGCCAGCAGCCTTATCTCCATAGGCCCTGAAGCTTTCTTT.